A selection of T cell receptor beta chains follows, all from one sample in a study of CD8+ T cells in alopecia areata. Assay: immunoSEQ multiplex PCR; the TCRdb copy retains only in-frame clones and omits some. There are roughly 200,000 clones in the sample; around two fifths occur only once, and almost 0.5% lies in the top ten. The material sequenced was CD4+ T cells sorted from blood, taken between weeks 30 and 35, from a patient treated with tofacitinib. Receptor source: a human donor with alopecia areata. Both conserved end residues are part of each CDR3. Each record gives: V gene, CDR3 length, J gene, clone size, D gene, CDR3 protein, CDR3 DNA. D genes are given only for firm matches. Size is stated for part of the rows, as once, few or many counts, or as a class when the clone is expanded.

TRBV30	14	TRBJ2-7	few	.	CAWKATPSSYEQYF	TGTGCCTGGAAAGCCACCCCGAGCTCCTACGAGCAGTACTTC
TRBV5-1	13	TRBJ1-2	.	.	CASSLLQDYGYTF	TGCGCCAGCAGCTTGCTGCAGGACTATGGCTACACCTTC
TRBV7-9	17	TRBJ2-1	.	TRBD2	CASSLALAGGRQNEQFF	TGTGCCAGCAGCTTAGCGCTCGCGGGAGGCCGTCAGAATGAGCAGTTCTTC
TRBV30	12	TRBJ1-2	.	.	CAWSVRTDGYTF	TGTGCCTGGAGTGTAAGGACAGATGGCTACACCTTC
TRBV5-1	14	TRBJ1-2	.	.	CASSTADSRYGYTF	TGCGCCAGCAGTACGGCTGATTCGCGATATGGCTACACCTTC
TRBV29-1	13	TRBJ2-7	.	.	CSVVGLRPYEQYF	TGCAGCGTTGTGGGGCTACGACCCTACGAGCAGTACTTC
TRBV29-1	14	TRBJ2-3	.	TRBD2	CSVIRTSGTDTQYF	TGCAGCGTTATAAGGACTAGCGGTACAGATACGCAGTATTTT
TRBV5-1	14	TRBJ1-2	.	TRBD1	CASSIRQGGYGYTF	TGCGCCAGCAGCATCAGACAGGGCGGCTATGGCTACACCTTC
TRBV25-1	13	TRBJ2-3	few	.	CASSMPATDTQYF	TGTGCCAGCAGTATGCCCGCAACGGATACGCAGTATTTT
TRBV6-1	14	TRBJ2-6	few	.	CASSEMSGANVLTF	TGTGCCAGCAGTGAAATGTCTGGGGCCAACGTCCTGACTTTC
TRBV6-6	10	TRBJ1-6	once	.	CAILIRRLHF	TGTGCCATCCTAATTAGGAGACTCCACTTT
TRBV5-6	14	TRBJ2-5	.	.	CASSTARAGETQYF	TGTGCCAGCAGCACGGCTCGCGCCGGAGAGACCCAGTACTTC
TRBV27	14	TRBJ2-3	.	TRBD1	CASSFGRGRDTQYF	TGTGCCAGCAGTTTCGGCAGGGGGCGAGATACGCAGTATTTT
TRBV27	15	TRBJ2-3	.	.	CASSPRGASTDTQYF	TGTGCCAGCAGTCCGCGGGGTGCTAGCACAGATACGCAGTATTTT
TRBV7-8	17	TRBJ2-5	.	.	CASSLDFPGRQGETQYF	TGTGCCAGCAGCTTAGATTTCCCAGGGCGGCAGGGGGAGACCCAGTACTTC
TRBV4-1	16	TRBJ2-4	few	.	CASSQERGTPGNIQYF	TGCGCCAGCAGCCAAGAAAGGGGAACCCCGGGGAACATTCAGTACTTC
TRBV30	15	TRBJ2-2	.	TRBD2	CASPGSGSYTGELFF	TGTGCCTCCCCGGGTAGCGGGAGTTACACCGGGGAGCTGTTTTTT
TRBV30	13	TRBJ2-1	few	TRBD2	CAWSVGRASEQFF	TGTGCCTGGAGTGTGGGGAGGGCCAGTGAGCAGTTCTTC
TRBV30	14	TRBJ1-2	.	.	CAWSLTPLVSVDTF	TGTGCCTGGAGTCTAACTCCGTTAGTATCCGTCGACACCTTC
TRBV11-2	16	TRBJ1-1	many	TRBD1	CASSSRDRAYNTEAFF	TGTGCCAGCAGCTCCCGGGACAGAGCTTATAACACTGAAGCTTTCTTT
TRBV14	16	TRBJ1-3	few	.	CASSQDWRSSGNTIYF	TGTGCCAGCAGCCAAGATTGGCGGAGCTCTGGAAACACCATATATTTT
TRBV5-1	13	TRBJ1-1	.	.	CASSLQMNTEAFF	TGCGCCAGCAGCCTTCAAATGAACACTGAAGCTTTCTTT
TRBV2	15	TRBJ2-7	.	TRBD1	CANGRPGQGAYEQYF	TGTGCCAATGGGAGGCCGGGACAGGGGGCCTACGAGCAGTACTTC
TRBV10-2	15	TRBJ2-7	.	TRBD1	CASSNTGTGNNEQYF	TGCGCCAGCAGTAATACCGGGACAGGGAATAACGAGCAGTACTTC
TRBV30	11	TRBJ1-1	few	.	CAWSRGTEAFF	TGTGCCTGGAGTAGAGGCACTGAAGCTTTCTTT
TRBV29-1	12	TRBJ2-3	few	.	CSVTPSTDTQYF	TGCAGCGTTACCCCTAGCACAGATACGCAGTATTTT
TRBV28	15	TRBJ2-6	.	.	CASFQAGAGANVLTF	TGTGCCAGTTTTCAGGCCGGGGCTGGGGCCAACGTCCTGACTTTC
TRBV19	14	TRBJ1-2	many	.	CASTYTAFNYGYTF	TGTGCCAGTACATACACAGCCTTTAACTATGGCTACACCTTC
TRBV6-5	15	TRBJ2-7	.	TRBD1	CASSFDRDRGSEQYF	TGTGCCAGCAGTTTTGACCGGGACAGGGGGAGCGAGCAGTACTTC
TRBV6-5	13	TRBJ1-2	few	.	CASTKRANYGYTF	TGTGCCAGCACTAAGAGGGCTAACTATGGCTACACCTTC
TRBV30	12	TRBJ2-5	.	.	CAWSPRGETQYF	TGTGCCTGGAGCCCCCGGGGGGAGACCCAGTACTTC
TRBV6-6	14	TRBJ2-7	.	TRBD2	CASSLLAGQGEQYF	TGTGCCAGCAGTTTACTAGCGGGGCAGGGGGAGCAGTACTTC
TRBV28	12	TRBJ2-5	.	.	CASSLTDETQYF	TGTGCCAGCAGTTTAACCGACGAGACCCAGTACTTC
TRBV7-9	14	TRBJ1-1	few	.	CASSFVQGTTEAFF	TGTGCCAGCAGCTTTGTACAGGGTACCACTGAAGCTTTCTTT
TRBV29-1	14	TRBJ1-1	.	TRBD1	CSVLTGGLDTEAFF	TGCAGCGTCCTGACAGGGGGTTTGGACACTGAAGCTTTCTTT
TRBV10-3	14	TRBJ1-2	.	.	CAISDPGGSYGYTF	TGTGCCATCAGTGATCCGGGGGGCAGCTATGGCTACACCTTC
TRBV12-5	12	TRBJ2-3	.	.	CASGLGADTQYF	TGTGCTAGTGGTTTGGGGGCGGATACGCAGTATTTT
TRBV7-9	14	TRBJ1-4	many	.	CASSLVQGGEKLFF	TGTGCCAGCAGCTTAGTCCAGGGTGGCGAAAAACTGTTTTTT
TRBV9	12	TRBJ2-3	.	.	CASSRTGNTQYF	TGTGCCAGCAGCAGAACAGGGAATACGCAGTATTTT
TRBV11-2	19	TRBJ2-6	.	TRBD1	CASSSFRGTGSTGANVLTF	TGTGCCAGCAGCTCCTTCCGCGGGACAGGGAGCACTGGGGCCAACGTCCTGACTTTC
TRBV5-1	16	TRBJ2-5	.	.	CASSYLSQWVQETQYF	TGCGCCAGCAGCTACCTATCGCAGTGGGTACAAGAGACCCAGTACTTC
TRBV5-1	15	TRBJ1-6	.	.	CASSLEGRNNSPLHF	TGCGCCAGCAGCTTGGAGGGCCGTAATAATTCACCCCTCCACTTT
TRBV5-6	14	TRBJ2-7	few	.	CASSPQRRSYEQYF	TGTGCCAGCAGCCCCCAGCGGCGCTCCTACGAGCAGTACTTC
TRBV6-5	14	TRBJ2-4	once	TRBD2	CASQTSGRGNIQYF	TGTGCCAGCCAAACTAGCGGGAGAGGAAACATTCAGTACTTC
TRBV30	13	TRBJ2-7	.	.	CAWGRVGIYEQYF	TGTGCGTGGGGGCGGGTCGGCATCTACGAGCAGTACTTC
TRBV11-2	16	TRBJ2-7	.	.	CASSLVRMGLAYEQYF	TGTGCCAGCAGCTTAGTGAGGATGGGGTTGGCCTACGAGCAGTACTTC
TRBV29-1	15	TRBJ2-7	few	.	CSVAATGVVTYEQYF	TGCAGCGTGGCGGCGACAGGAGTTGTGACTTACGAGCAGTACTTC
TRBV6-5	16	TRBJ2-7	.	.	CASSLNPRGPAREQYF	TGTGCCAGCAGTTTGAATCCCCGGGGACCCGCTCGCGAGCAGTACTTC
TRBV4-2	13	TRBJ2-2	.	.	CASSQEGIGELFF	TGTGCCAGCAGCCAAGAGGGGATCGGGGAGCTGTTTTTT
TRBV9	14	TRBJ2-7	.	.	CASSVNWNTYEQYF	TGTGCCAGCAGCGTAAACTGGAACACCTACGAGCAGTACTTC
TRBV6-5	14	TRBJ1-2	.	TRBD1	CASSRDRENYGYTF	TGTGCCAGCAGTCGGGACAGGGAAAACTATGGCTACACCTTC
TRBV7-3	15	TRBJ2-1	.	.	CASSLNLASYNEQFF	TGTGCCAGCAGCTTAAATCTAGCGTCCTACAATGAGCAGTTCTTC
TRBV6-5	15	TRBJ2-2	.	TRBD2	CASSKRELSTGELFF	TGTGCCAGCAGTAAGCGGGAGCTGAGCACCGGGGAGCTGTTTTTT